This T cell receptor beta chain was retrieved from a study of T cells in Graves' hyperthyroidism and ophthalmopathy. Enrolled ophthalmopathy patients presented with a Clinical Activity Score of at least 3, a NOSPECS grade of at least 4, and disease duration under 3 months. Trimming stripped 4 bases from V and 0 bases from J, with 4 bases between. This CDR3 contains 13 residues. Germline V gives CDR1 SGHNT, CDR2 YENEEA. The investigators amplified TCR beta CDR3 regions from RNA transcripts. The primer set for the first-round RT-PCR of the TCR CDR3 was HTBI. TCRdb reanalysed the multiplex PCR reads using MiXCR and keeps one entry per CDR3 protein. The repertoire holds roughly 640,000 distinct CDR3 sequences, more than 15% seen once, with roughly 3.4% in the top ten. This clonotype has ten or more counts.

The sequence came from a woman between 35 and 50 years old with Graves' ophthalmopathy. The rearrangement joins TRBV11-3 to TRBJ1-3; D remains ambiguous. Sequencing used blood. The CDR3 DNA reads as TGTGCCAGCAGCTGGAACTCTGGAAACACCATATATTTT. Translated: CASSWNSGNTIYF.